This T cell receptor (beta chain) was captured by sequencing in a study of T cell changes during pregnancy in multiple sclerosis. Only in-frame clones appear in the TCRdb table, and some are missing; sequencing was by immunoSEQ multiplex PCR. Of 35,000 to 40,000 clones listed, roughly 88% were seen once; the top ten hold roughly 1.2%. The ends lost 6 bases at V and 2 bases at J; junction bases unmatched: 11. Germline V lookup: CDR1 MNHEY, CDR2 SMNVEV (reference sequence). The CDR3 has 17 residues. The sample in question was CD4+ T cells from peripheral blood mononuclear cells, obtained before pregnancy. The chain combines TRBV27 with TRBJ2-2; 8 bases map to TRBD2. This clonotype was sampled from a female donor with multiple sclerosis, enrolled in a pregnancy study. The CDR3 loop is CASSRTPAGDNTGELFF. In nucleotides, the CDR3 is TGTGCCAGCAGCCGAACCCCAGCGGGGGATAACACCGGGGAGCTGTTTTTT.